This passage covers 15 T cell receptor beta chains from one sample sequenced in a study of blood T cells in healthy people across ages. Alongside a J-beta primer mix, a sample-barcoded 5' primer served in a second PCR lasting 7 to 11 cycles. TCRdb passed the 5' RACE reads through MiXCR, listing each CDR3 protein once. The sample shows about 1.4 million distinct CDR3 sequences, approximately 59% of them seen only once. The sequencing sample was made of blood. The source of these receptors is a man aged 18-30 years in good health.

The CDR3 DNA reads TGTGCCAGCAGCTTAGTGCCAGGAAACTATGGCTACACCTTC. Its protein product is CASSLVPGNYGYTF. This chain uses TRBV11-2 with TRBJ1-2; D remains ambiguous. V was cut by 1 base and J by 2 bases, with 8 bases left in between. The CDR3 is 14 residues long. Germline CDR1 SGHAT, CDR2 FQNNGV.

This clonotype turned up a few times. The chain recombines TRBV18 with TRBJ2-7; 7 nucleotides line up with TRBD2. The CDR3 runs to 15 residues. From germline, CDR1 is KGHSH and CDR2 LQKENI. Trimming removed 3 bases from V and 5 bases from J; junction bases left unmatched: 10. The chain's CDR3 is CASSPTAGERNEQYF. The CDR3 DNA sequence: TGTGCCAGCTCACCCACGGCGGGAGAGAGGAACGAGCAGTACTTC.

The chain joins TRBV4-1 to TRBJ2-1; no firm D call. CDR1 is MGHRA and CDR2 is YSYEKL in the germline V gene. CDR3 length: 15 residues. The V end was cut by 6 bases, the J end by 4 bases, with 16 bases between. The CDR3 bases are TGCGCCAGCAGTGCTGGTGCGCGTGATTACAATGAGCAGTTCTTC. It yields the protein CASSAGARDYNEQFF.

The chain joins TRBV6-2 or TRBV6-3 to TRBJ1-2; the match to TRBD1 covers 8 bases. The V gene end was trimmed by 5 bases and the J gene end by 3 bases; junction bases not matched to a gene: 5. This CDR3 is built from 14 residues. CDR1 MNHEY and CDR2 SVGEGT come from the germline V gene. The CDR3 DNA sequence: TGTGCCAGCAGTGCCGACAGGGGATACTATGGCTACACCTTC. Its translation: CASSADRGYYGYTF.

The gene calls are TRBV9 and TRBJ1-4, with D possibly being TRBD1 (5 bases). CDR1 SGDLS and CDR2 YYNGEE come from the germline V gene. The CDR3 contains 17 residues. V lost 0 bases, J lost 0 bases, and 12 bases lay in between. CDR3 protein: CASSVGAGRATNEKLFF. In nucleotides, the CDR3 is TGTGCCAGCAGCGTAGGGGCAGGGAGAGCAACTAATGAAAAACTGTTTTTT.

The chain joins TRBV28 to TRBJ2-1; 9 nucleotides agree with TRBD1. The CDR3 runs 15 residues. With 0 bases clipped from V and 7 bases from J, the junction kept 4 bases outside the gene matches. CDR1 is MDHEN, CDR2 SYDVKM, per germline. This CDR3 reads CASSLWTGGGNEQFF. The CDR3 coding sequence is TGTGCCAGCAGTTTATGGACAGGGGGTGGGAATGAGCAGTTCTTC.

The CDR3 spells CASSLKSTTNYGYTF. The DNA of the CDR3 is TGTGCCAGCAGTTTAAAATCGACGACGAACTATGGCTACACCTTC. V usage is TRBV27 and J usage is TRBJ1-2; D is undetermined. CDR3 length equals 15 residues. Trimming pared 2 bases from V and 2 bases from J, leaving 12 bases between. Germline V gene sequence: CDR1 MNHEY, CDR2 SMNVEV (reference sequence).

This clonotype was seen a single time. The chain is built from TRBV4-1 and TRBJ2-5; D unresolved. In germline, CDR1 is MGHRA, CDR2 YSYEKL. This CDR3 contains 16 residues. V was trimmed by 1 base and J by 1 base, leaving 13 bases between them. This chain's CDR3 is CASSQVGPPTQETQYF. In DNA, the CDR3 is TGCGCCAGCAGCCAAGTTGGACCCCCTACCCAAGAGACCCAGTACTTC.

This clonotype appeared a few times. The chain joins TRBV4-3 to TRBJ1-2; D not resolved. The CDR3 sequence is 14 residues long. Trimming shortened V by 2 bases and J by 4 bases, and 11 bases separated the two germline ends. Germline CDR1 reads LGHNA; CDR2 reads YSLEER. CDR3 region: CASSQHLGIYGYTF. DNA for the CDR3: TGCGCCAGCAGCCAACATCTCGGAATCTATGGCTACACCTTC.

The genes are TRBV5-1 and TRBJ1-1; D not certain. From germline, CDR1 is SGHRS and CDR2 YFSETQ. The V gene lost 5 bases and the J gene lost 10 bases, with 18 bases spanning the gap. CDR3 size: 13 residues. The CDR3 loop is CASRPGSDDRAFF. The DNA of the CDR3 is TGCGCCAGCAGGCCAGGATCGGACGATAGAGCTTTCTTT. The variable domain in full, with the rest retrieved from reference TRBV5-1 and TRBJ1-1, is KAGVTQTPRYLIKTRGQQVTLSCSPISGHRSVSWYQQTPGQGLQFLFEYFSETQRNKGNFPGRFSGRQFSNSRSEMNVSTLELGDSALYLCASRPGSDDRAFFGQGTRLTVV.

On this clonotype itself: One end of the junction is discordant with germline, which a read error may explain. V and J are TRBV6-6 and TRBJ2-5; D may match TRBD1 or TRBD2 (5 bases each). Germline V CDR1 and CDR2: MNHNY, SVGAGI (reference sequence). There are 15 residues in the CDR3. As DNA, the CDR3 is TGTGCCAGCAGTTACTCACGAGGGGTTGGAGAGACCCGGTACTTC. Its protein is CASSYSRGVGETRYF.

This clonotype appeared a single time. The J gene is TRBJ2-2, the V gene TRBV6-2 or TRBV6-3; 9 nucleotides match TRBD1. Trimming at V came to 6 bases and at J to 5 bases, leaving 16 bases not matched to a gene. The CDR3 covers 18 residues. Germline assignment: CDR1 MNHEY and CDR2 SVGEGT. CDR3 coding DNA: TGTGCCAGCAGAAACGATGACAGGGGGGCTTCGAGTACCGGGGAGCTGTTTTTT. This codes for CASRNDDRGASSTGELFF.

The rearrangement joins TRBV7-2 to TRBJ1-2; D gene uncertain. The CDR3 is 14 amino acids. CDR1 is SGHTA and CDR2 is FQGNSA in the germline V gene. V was cut by 0 bases and J by 7 bases, with 12 bases left in between. CDR3 bases: TGTGCCAGCAGCTTAGCGCGGGGATCGAGTGGCTACACCTTC. This codes for CASSLARGSSGYTF. Full variable domain (remainder filled in from reference TRBV7-2 and TRBJ1-2): GAGVSQSPSNKVTEKGKDVELRCDPISGHTALYWYRQSLGQGLEFLIYFQGNSAPDKSGLPSDRFSAERTGGSVSTLTIQRTQQEDSAVYLCASSLARGSSGYTFGSGTRLTVV.

This chain links TRBV28 with TRBJ2-7; TRBD1 matches at 8 bases. Germline-derived CDR1 and CDR2 are MDHEN and SYDVKM. The V gene end was trimmed by 4 bases and the J gene end by 4 bases; junction bases not matched to a gene: 12. The CDR3 extends over 16 amino acids. CDR3 residues: CASSSNSGTGSYEQYF. DNA for the CDR3: TGTGCCAGCAGTTCGAACTCCGGGACAGGCTCGTACGAGCAGTACTTC. The complete variable domain, with remaining parts taken from reference TRBV28 and TRBJ2-7, reads DVKVTQSSRYLVKRTGEKVFLECVQDMDHENMFWYRQDPGLGLRLIYFSYDVKMKEKGDIPEGYSVSREKKERFSLILESASTNQTSMYLCASSSNSGTGSYEQYFGPGTRLTVT.

This clonotype has just a few counts. V and J are TRBV20-1 and TRBJ2-1, with a possible D match to TRBD2 (7 bases). Germline CDR1 DFQATT, CDR2 SNEGSKA (reference sequence). Deletions cut 6 bases from V and 0 bases from J, with 18 bases between. CDR3 length: 16 residues. Here the CDR3 reads CSAHFYRGASYNEQFF. In DNA form, the CDR3 reads TGCAGTGCCCACTTTTACCGGGGGGCCTCCTACAATGAGCAGTTCTTC.